This passage covers 16 T cell receptor beta chains from one sample sequenced in a study of response to subunit inactivated influenza vaccine. MiXCR was run by TCRdb on the RT-PCR reads, yielding one entry per CDR3 protein. The sample consists of under 200,000 distinct CDR3 sequences, about 12% of them appearing once. These data also formed part of another study, on T cells expressing NK-cell markers. From that second work: UMI-tagged 5'RACE template switching yielded the TCR beta cDNA.

Sequences were derived from CD8+ T cells sorted from PBMCs, sampled roughly 12 days after vaccination. The receptors originated from a man aged 50 or older who received an inactivated influenza vaccine.

The genes are TRBV7-2 and TRBJ1-1; unclear D gene. This CDR3 spans 16 amino acids. CDR1 and CDR2 (germline): SGHTA, FQGNSA. The V and J ends lost 5 bases and 0 bases respectively, with 16 bases between them. For the CDR3, the DNA is TGTGCCAGCAGCCATAGACAAGCAGACCTGAACACTGAAGCTTTCTTT. This sequence encodes CASSHRQADLNTEAFF.

The chain carries TRBV5-1 and TRBJ2-2; D is unresolved. This CDR3 contains 14 residues. Germline lookup yields CDR1 SGHRS and CDR2 YFSETQ. Between the trimmed V and J ends, which lost 3 bases and 2 bases, there was a span of 8 bases. For the CDR3, the DNA is TGCGCCAGCAGCTGGGTGACTAACACCGGGGAGCTGTTTTTT. It codes for CASSWVTNTGELFF.

This clonotype came up a few times. The V and J genes are TRBV3-1 and TRBJ2-1, with 8 bases lining up with TRBD2. CDR1 is LGHDT, CDR2 YNNKEL, per germline (reference sequence). Germline trimming cut 0 bases from V and 4 bases from J; bases unmatched to any gene: 8. The length of the CDR3 is 17 residues. CDR3 amino acids: CASSQDTEVAGYNEQFF. In nucleotides, the CDR3 is TGTGCCAGCAGCCAAGATACGGAGGTAGCGGGGTACAATGAGCAGTTCTTC.

This clonotype was detected only once. The CDR3, as DNA: TGTGCCAGCAGCTTGGGACAGGGGGTGAATCAGCCCCAGCATTTT. This gives the protein CASSLGQGVNQPQHF. The genes are TRBV7-9 and TRBJ1-5; 11 positions agree with TRBD1. The V and J ends lost 3 bases and 4 bases, in that order; junction bases with no gene match: 2. This CDR3 has 15 amino acids. Germline CDR1 and CDR2: SEHNR and FQNEAQ (reference sequence). Based on the CDR3 plus reference TRBV7-9 and TRBJ1-5, the full variable domain is DTGVSQNPRHKITKRGQNVTFRCDPISEHNRLYWYRQTLGQGPEFLTYFQNEAQLEKSRLLSDRFSAERPKGSFSTLEIQRTEQGDSAMYLCASSLGQGVNQPQHFGDGTRLSIL.

This clonotype was observed at least ten times. The chain uses TRBV7-2 and TRBJ2-1; weak D call: TRBD2 (5 bases). The germline V and J ends were trimmed by 5 bases and 6 bases, with 11 bases remaining between them. This CDR3 contains 13 residues. Germline CDR1 and CDR2: SGHTA and FQGNSA. Written as DNA, the CDR3 is TGTGCCAGCAGCCTACTAGTTCCCAATGAGCAGTTCTTC. It translates to CASSLLVPNEQFF.

This clonotype was seen more than once but under ten times. The rearrangement joins TRBV11-2 to TRBJ1-1, with D possibly being TRBD1 (6 bases). Trimming left V 2 bases short and J 8 bases short, with 18 bases between. In germline, CDR1 is SGHAT, CDR2 FQNNGV. This CDR3 has 15 amino acids. DNA for the CDR3: TGTGCCAGCAGCTTAAGGGACTCCGGGACAAAGGAAGCTTTCTTT. It is translated as CASSLRDSGTKEAFF.

The gene calls are TRBV12-3 or TRBV12-4 and TRBJ1-5; the D is unclear. Trimming removed 3 bases from V and 7 bases from J, with 10 bases in between. The CDR3 extends over 13 amino acids. This chain's CDR3 is CASSLGVRQPQHF. The CDR3 coding sequence is TGTGCCAGCAGTTTGGGTGTGCGACAGCCCCAGCATTTT.

This clonotype has more than one count but fewer than ten. The chain combines TRBV29-1 with TRBJ2-1, with 11 bases identical to TRBD2. The CDR3 runs 17 residues. V was pared by 6 bases and J by 1 base, with 11 bases of the junction left unmatched. CDR1 SQVTM and CDR2 ANQGSEA come from the germline V gene. CDR3 DNA sequence: TGCAGCGTCGGCACCCCATCTAGCGGGGGGTCCTACAATGAGCAGTTCTTC. Amino acids: CSVGTPSSGGSYNEQFF.

This rearrangement joins TRBV4-3 to TRBJ2-7, with TRBD2 matching over 10 bases. The CDR3 is made up of 16 amino acids. Trimming at V came to 4 bases and at J to 4 bases, leaving 10 bases not matched to a gene. Germline values: CDR1 LGHNA, CDR2 YSLEER. CDR3 bases: TGCGCCAGCAGCCCTAGTAATGGACTAGCGGTTTACGAGCAGTACTTC. It encodes CASSPSNGLAVYEQYF.

The rearrangement joins TRBV4-3 to TRBJ2-7; D call uncertain. The CDR3 is 14 residues long. Germline CDR1 reads LGHNA; CDR2 reads YSLEER. The V end was cut by 2 bases, the J end by 2 bases, with 10 bases between. CDR3 DNA sequence: TGCGCCAGCAGCCAAAGTGACGGTACCTACGAGCAGTACTTC. It translates to CASSQSDGTYEQYF.

Worth noting for this clonotype: Since a much larger clone is just one base distant, this may be a read error. The genes are TRBV5-6 and TRBJ1-2; perhaps TRBD1 as D (5 bases). Germline CDR1 SGHDT, CDR2 YYEEEE. This CDR3 spans 15 amino acids. The V end was cut by 0 bases, the J end by 5 bases, with 14 bases between. Here the CDR3 DNA reads TGTGCCAGCAGCTTGGCCGGGGCAGCATCTTATGGCTACACCTTC. Residues: CASSLAGAASYGYTF.

In its sample, this clonotype was seen a few times. The chain recombines TRBV28 with TRBJ2-7, with 7 bases fitting TRBD2. With V trimmed by 6 bases and J by 6 bases, 11 bases remained unmatched. In germline, CDR1 is MDHEN, CDR2 SYDVKM. CDR3 length equals 14 residues. DNA for the CDR3: TGTGCCAGCAGCACCCCCGCTAGCGGTGGCGAGCAGTACTTC. It encodes CASSTPASGGEQYF. Complete variable domain (other parts from reference TRBV28 and TRBJ2-7): DVKVTQSSRYLVKRTGEKVFLECVQDMDHENMFWYRQDPGLGLRLIYFSYDVKMKEKGDIPEGYSVSREKKERFSLILESASTNQTSMYLCASSTPASGGEQYFGPGTRLTVT.

This clonotype turned up a few times. The chain couples TRBV7-9 to TRBJ2-7, with D perhaps given as TRBD1 or TRBD2 (5 bases each). CDR1 is SEHNR, CDR2 FQNEAQ, per germline (reference sequence). Trimming removed 4 bases at V and 3 bases at J, with 19 bases between. This CDR3 has 16 residues. The CDR3 loop is CASSSTYGARFYEQYF. As DNA, the CDR3 is TGTGCCAGCAGCTCAACCTACGGGGCGCGATTCTACGAGCAGTACTTC.

The chain has TRBV5-6 and TRBJ2-1; D is uncertain. The germline CDR1 and CDR2 sequences are SGHDT and YYEEEE. Trimming pared 0 bases from V and 4 bases from J, leaving 11 bases between. This CDR3 is 15 amino acids long. The CDR3 loop is CASSLAPSPYNEQFF. DNA for the CDR3: TGTGCCAGCAGCTTGGCCCCATCCCCTTACAATGAGCAGTTCTTC. Variable domain in full (rest from reference TRBV5-6 and TRBJ2-1): DAGVTQSPTHLIKTRGQQVTLRCSPKSGHDTVSWYQQALGQGPQFIFQYYEEEERQRGNFPDRFSGHQFPNYSSELNVNALLLGDSALYLCASSLAPSPYNEQFFGPGTRLTVL.

There are a few counts of this clonotype. This chain joins TRBV4-2 and TRBJ2-7; D might be TRBD2 (5 bases). CDR3 size: 13 residues. Trimming removed 4 bases at V and 3 bases at J, with 10 bases between. Germline V gene sequence: CDR1 LGHNA, CDR2 YNFKEQ. Here the CDR3 reads CASSPGILYEQYF. CDR3 DNA sequence: TGTGCCAGCAGCCCCGGGATCCTCTACGAGCAGTACTTC.

The genes are TRBV5-6 and TRBJ2-5; D may match TRBD1 or TRBD2 (6 bases each). CDR3 length: 15 amino acids. Germline loops: CDR1 SGHDT, CDR2 YYEEEE. V lost 2 bases and J lost 5, with 16 bases in between. This chain's CDR3 is CASSFGSGAGETQYF. The CDR3 DNA sequence: TGTGCCAGCAGCTTCGGTTCAGGGGCGGGGGAGACCCAGTACTTC.